The clone carrying this TCR beta chain occurred a few times. Its target is not known. This record comes from a study of blood T cells in healthy people across ages. The CDR3 is 16 amino acids. The V segment lost 3 bases and the J segment 7 bases; nucleotides outside the gene matches: 15. The V gene's germline CDR1 is MDHEN and CDR2 SYDVKM. Using a J-beta primer mix together with a sample-barcoded 5' primer, a second PCR was run for about 6 to 11 cycles. TCRdb re-analysed the 5' RACE reads in MiXCR, keeping a single row per CDR3 protein. The sample comprises some 1,000,000 distinct CDR3 sequences, about 23% of which are singletons, and around 0.75% rests with the top ten. Whole-study results and caveats: Per million T cells, TCR beta diversity dropped roughly linearly as age increased. In these data, TCR beta diversity tracked strongly with naive T cell percentage.

These data are also associated with another study on T cells of mothers and their children. That source reports: In each mother, TCR beta CDR3 reads exceeded 9.5 million; in each child, they numbered 2.5 million to 3.5 million. Thymic selection shapes TCR recombination output similarly in related and unrelated pairs.

The sequenced sample was blood. The gene calls are TRBV28 and TRBJ2-7; 7 nucleotides align to TRBD1. The origin of this receptor is a girl between 2 and 10 years old in good health. The CDR3 sequence is CASSFDRDSALGEQYF. The DNA of the CDR3 is TGTGCCAGCAGTTTTGATAGGGACAGCGCACTGGGGGAGCAGTACTTC.